This T cell receptor beta chain was sequenced during a study of blood T cell repertoires in COVID-19. As for the study in general: Italy, Spain and the United States were the sources of the convalescent and acute COVID-19 samples. Sources were T cells, B-cell-depleted T cells, or PBMCs; the material itself was cDNA or gDNA.

This clone was recorded a few times. The germline V gene has CDR1 MDHEN and CDR2 SYDVKM. Trimming shortened V by 8 bases and J by 3 bases, and 7 bases separated the two germline ends. CDR3 size: 11 residues. Per the original methods: Cell counts per sample came from amplifying reference gene primers. Generated by immunoSEQ multiplex PCR, the TCRdb table keeps only in-frame clones and is missing some. That table is the source of V, J and clone size, and D and trimming were worked out from the DNA. The sample includes about 100,000 clones, about 90% of them seen just once. This clonotype originated in a man aged 25 to 45 in a cohort sampled during active COVID-19. The source material was peripheral blood. This rearrangement joins TRBV28 to TRBJ1-2; D call uncertain. CDR3 protein: CASYTDYGYTF. CDR3 coding DNA: TGTGCCAGCTACACCGACTATGGCTACACCTTC.